This T cell receptor beta chain was found in a study of T-cell reconstitution after alpha-beta-depleted transplantation in children. Worth noting for this clonotype: What it recognizes is unknown. The junction departs from germline at one end; a sequencing error may be responsible.

The CDR3 runs 11 residues. In germline, CDR1 is SEHNR, CDR2 FQNEAQ (reference sequence). It was with unique molecular identifiers that the TCRbeta library was prepared. TCRdb re-derived calls from the PCR reads in MiXCR, one entry per CDR3 protein. The sample carries approximately 350,000 distinct CDR3 sequences, 15% to 20% recorded once. Study conclusions and caveats: Elevated TCRbeta diversity at day 60 was traced, in some patients, to surviving recipient T cells and thymic progenitors. The main origin of T-cell counts and diversity one year after transplant was newly produced T cells. Where alpha-beta T cells came from about two months after transplant was reportedly several hundred expanded graft clones.

This sequence joins TRBV7-9 and TRBJ2-1; tentative D call: TRBD2 (5 bases). The TCR comes from a male patient aged 2 to 10 who had a stem cell transplant for acute lymphoblastic leukemia, so the T cells may come from the graft donor. The material sequenced was PBMCs, mostly from graft donor cells, taken 360 days after TCRalphabeta/CD19-depleted stem cell transplant. CDR3 nucleotide sequence: TGTGCCAGCAACCAATTCGGGGTACTTTTTTTC. It encodes CASNQFGVLFF.